This T cell receptor (beta chain) was recovered during a study of T cells in Graves' hyperthyroidism and ophthalmopathy. Study findings and constraints: Ophthalmopathy cases were set apart from stable hyperthyroidism by a 13 V-J model. The blood repertoire included most of the expanded thyroid clonotypes above 0.001.

CDR1 MNHEY and CDR2 SVGAGI come from the germline V gene. Trimming pared 2 bases from V and 9 bases from J, leaving 20 bases between. This CDR3 contains 17 residues. These patients, aged 18 to 65, had recently diagnosed hyperthyroidism lasting under 2 months. Fresh peripheral blood, roughly 9.3 ml, was the source of the PBMCs. The source material, RNA transcripts, was used to amplify TCR beta CDR3 regions. TCR CDR3 underwent first-round RT-PCR with the HTBI primer set. TCRdb passed the multiplex PCR reads through MiXCR, listing each CDR3 protein once. This sample yields over 200,000 distinct CDR3 sequences, of which about 16% are seen a single time; about two fifths belongs to the top ten. This clonotype appeared many times. Its target is not known.

This clonotype was sampled from a man between 40 and 49 years old with Graves' hyperthyroidism. The rearrangement joins TRBV6-5 to TRBJ1-6; D uncertain. The material sequenced was blood. The CDR3 here is CASSYQISRAHSSPLHF. In DNA, the CDR3 is TGTGCCAGCAGTTACCAGATATCGAGGGCGCATAGTTCACCCCTCCACTTT.